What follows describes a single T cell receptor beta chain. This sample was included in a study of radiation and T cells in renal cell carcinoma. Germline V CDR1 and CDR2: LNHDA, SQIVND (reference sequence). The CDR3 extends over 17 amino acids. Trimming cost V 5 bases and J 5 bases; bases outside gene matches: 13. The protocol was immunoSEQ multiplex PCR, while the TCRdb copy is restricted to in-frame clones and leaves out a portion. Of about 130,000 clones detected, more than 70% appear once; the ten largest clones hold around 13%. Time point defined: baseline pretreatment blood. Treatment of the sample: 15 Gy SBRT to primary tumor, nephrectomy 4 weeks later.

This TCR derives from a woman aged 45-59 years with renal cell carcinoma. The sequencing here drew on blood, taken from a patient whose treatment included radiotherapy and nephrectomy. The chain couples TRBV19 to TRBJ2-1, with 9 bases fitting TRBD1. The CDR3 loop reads CASSSHGGDRENNEQFF. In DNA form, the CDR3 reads TGTGCCAGTAGTTCCCACGGAGGGGACAGGGAAAACAATGAGCAGTTCTTC.